This TCR beta chain was documented in a study of CD8 T cells in ankylosing spondylitis. Findings and limits, study-wide: Reportedly, disease-linked clones are significantly enriched in ankylosing spondylitis patients' matched synovial fluid. Seemingly characteristic of ankylosing spondylitis blood was a TCR beta motif consisting of about 8 highly homologous variants.

TCRdb analysed the 5' RACE reads with MiXCR anew, one entry per CDR3 protein. This table has about 800,000 distinct CDR3 sequences, around 11% appearing once. CDR3 length: 14 residues. From germline, CDR1 is DFQATT and CDR2 SNEGSKA (reference sequence). With V trimmed by 4 bases and J by 4 bases, 8 bases remained unmatched. To note about this clonotype: The antigen remains unidentified.

Sequencing was done on a sample of blood, either unsorted or a sorted T cell fraction (not recorded which). This clonotype was obtained from a male donor with ankylosing spondylitis. The genes are TRBV20-1 and TRBJ1-1; TRBD1 matches 8 bases. The CDR3 DNA reads TGCAGTGCTACCAACCCACAGGGGGGCACTGAAGCTTTCTTT. It yields the protein CSATNPQGGTEAFF.